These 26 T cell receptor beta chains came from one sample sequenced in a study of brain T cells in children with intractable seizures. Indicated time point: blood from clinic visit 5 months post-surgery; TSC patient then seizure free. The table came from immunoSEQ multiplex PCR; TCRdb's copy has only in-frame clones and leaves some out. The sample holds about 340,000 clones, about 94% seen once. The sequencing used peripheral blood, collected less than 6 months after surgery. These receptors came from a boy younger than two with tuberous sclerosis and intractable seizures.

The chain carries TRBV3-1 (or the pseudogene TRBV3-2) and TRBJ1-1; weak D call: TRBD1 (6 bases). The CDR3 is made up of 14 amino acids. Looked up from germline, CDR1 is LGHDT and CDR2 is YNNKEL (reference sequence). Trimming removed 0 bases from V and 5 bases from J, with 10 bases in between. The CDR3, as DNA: TGTGCCAGCAGCCAAGACAGGGGATGGACTGAAGCTTTCTTT. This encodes CASSQDRGWTEAFF.

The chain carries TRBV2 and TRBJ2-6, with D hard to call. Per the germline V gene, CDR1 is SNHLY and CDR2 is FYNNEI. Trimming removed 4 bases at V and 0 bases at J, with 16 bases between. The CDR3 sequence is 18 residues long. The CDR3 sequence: CASSVRFKTLSGANVLTF. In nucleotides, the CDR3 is TGTGCCAGCAGTGTGAGGTTTAAGACCCTCTCTGGGGCCAACGTCCTGACTTTC.

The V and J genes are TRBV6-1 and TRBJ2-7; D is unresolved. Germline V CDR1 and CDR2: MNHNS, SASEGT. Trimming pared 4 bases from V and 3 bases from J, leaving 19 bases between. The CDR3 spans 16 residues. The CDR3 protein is CASSARVEEFHYEQYF. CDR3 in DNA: TGTGCCAGCAGTGCCCGTGTCGAGGAATTTCACTACGAGCAGTACTTC.

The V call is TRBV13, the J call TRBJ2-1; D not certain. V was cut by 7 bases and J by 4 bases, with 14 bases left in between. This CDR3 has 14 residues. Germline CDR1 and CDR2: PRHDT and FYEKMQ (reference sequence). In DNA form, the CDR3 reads TGTGCCAGCACCGTTGGTTGGAAGTACAATGAGCAGTTCTTC. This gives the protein CASTVGWKYNEQFF.

As DNA, the CDR3 is TGTGCCAGCAGCCCCTCCACAAACACCGGGGAGCTGTTTTTT. Translated: CASSPSTNTGELFF. V gene TRBV7-2 combines with J gene TRBJ2-2; unclear D gene. Trimming removed 5 bases at V and 2 bases at J, with 9 bases between. Germline assignment: CDR1 SGHTA and CDR2 FQGNSA. The CDR3 sequence is 14 residues long.

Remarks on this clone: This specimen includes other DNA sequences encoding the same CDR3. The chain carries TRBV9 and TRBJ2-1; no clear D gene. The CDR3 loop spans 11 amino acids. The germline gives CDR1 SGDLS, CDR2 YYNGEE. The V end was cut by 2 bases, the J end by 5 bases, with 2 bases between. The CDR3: CASSVDNEQFF. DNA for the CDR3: TGTGCCAGCAGCGTTGACAATGAGCAGTTCTTC. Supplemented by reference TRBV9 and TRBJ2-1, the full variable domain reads DSGVTQTPKHLITATGQRVTLRCSPRSGDLSVYWYQQSLDQGLQFLIQYYNGEERAKGNILERFSAQQFPDLHSELNLSSLELGDSALYFCASSVDNEQFFGPGTRLTVL.

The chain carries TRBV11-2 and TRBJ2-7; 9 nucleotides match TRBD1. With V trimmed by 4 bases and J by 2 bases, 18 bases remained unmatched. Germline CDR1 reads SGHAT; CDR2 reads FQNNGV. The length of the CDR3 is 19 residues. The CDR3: CASSSPTTKGTGSTYEQYF. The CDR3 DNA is TGTGCCAGCAGCTCCCCGACGACGAAAGGGACAGGGAGCACCTACGAGCAGTACTTC.

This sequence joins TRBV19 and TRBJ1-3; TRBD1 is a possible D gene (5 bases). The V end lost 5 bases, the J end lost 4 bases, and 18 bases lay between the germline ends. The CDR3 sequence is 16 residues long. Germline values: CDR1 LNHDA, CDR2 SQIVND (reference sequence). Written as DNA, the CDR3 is TGTGCCAGTAGTCTCAATGTTGGGGCCGCCGGAAACACCATATATTTT. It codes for CASSLNVGAAGNTIYF.

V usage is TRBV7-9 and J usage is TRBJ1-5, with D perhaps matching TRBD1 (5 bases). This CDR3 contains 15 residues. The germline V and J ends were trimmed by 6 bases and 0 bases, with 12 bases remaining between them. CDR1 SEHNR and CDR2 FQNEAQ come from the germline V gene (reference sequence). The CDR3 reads CASRGDGDSNQPQHF. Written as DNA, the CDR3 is TGTGCCAGCAGGGGGGACGGTGATAGCAATCAGCCCCAGCATTTT. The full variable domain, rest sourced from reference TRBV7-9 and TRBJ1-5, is DTGVSQNPRHKITKRGQNVTFRCDPISEHNRLYWYRQTLGQGPEFLTYFQNEAQLEKSRLLSDRFSAERPKGSFSTLEIQRTEQGDSAMYLCASRGDGDSNQPQHFGDGTRLSIL.

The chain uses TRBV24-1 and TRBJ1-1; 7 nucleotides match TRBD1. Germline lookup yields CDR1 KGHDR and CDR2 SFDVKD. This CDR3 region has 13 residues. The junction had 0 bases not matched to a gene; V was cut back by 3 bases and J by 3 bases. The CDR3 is CATSDTGDTEAFF. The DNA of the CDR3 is TGTGCCACCAGTGATACAGGGGACACTGAAGCTTTCTTT.

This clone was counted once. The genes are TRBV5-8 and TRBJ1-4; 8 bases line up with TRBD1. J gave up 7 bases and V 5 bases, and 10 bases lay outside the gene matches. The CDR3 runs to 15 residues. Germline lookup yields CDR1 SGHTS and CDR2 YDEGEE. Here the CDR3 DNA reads TGTGCCAGCAGTTACGGACAGGGCCGCGGTGAAAAACTGTTTTTT. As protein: CASSYGQGRGEKLFF.

The CDR3 DNA reads TGTGCCAGCAGCTTAGGTGGCCGTTTCGGGACTAGGGGTCGCAATGAGCAGTTCTTC. This sequence encodes CASSLGGRFGTRGRNEQFF. The J gene is TRBJ2-1, the V gene TRBV11-2; 8 nucleotides align to TRBD2. Germline V CDR1 and CDR2: SGHAT, FQNNGV. V shed 1 base, J shed 6 bases, and the junction held 17 bases outside the gene matches. The CDR3 has 19 amino acids.

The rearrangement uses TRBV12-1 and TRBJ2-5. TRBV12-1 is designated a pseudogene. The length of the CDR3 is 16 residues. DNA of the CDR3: TGTGCCAGCACCAACCGTGGGTGGGGTCCCCAAGAGACCCAGTACTTC. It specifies CASTNRGWGPQETQYF.

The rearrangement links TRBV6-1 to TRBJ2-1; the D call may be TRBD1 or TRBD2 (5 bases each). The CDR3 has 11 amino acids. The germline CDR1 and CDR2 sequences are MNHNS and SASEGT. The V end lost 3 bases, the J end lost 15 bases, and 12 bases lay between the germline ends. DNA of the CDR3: TGTGCCAGCAGTGAGGGGGAGCCCTCGTTCTTC. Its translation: CASSEGEPSFF.

The CDR3 is CASRLSHPTINTIYF. For the CDR3, the DNA is TGTGCCAGCAGACTCTCACATCCAACAATTAACACCATATATTTT. This rearrangement joins TRBV7-3 to TRBJ1-3; D call uncertain. The CDR3 spans 15 residues. Trimming took off 6 bases at V and 7 bases at J, with 19 bases between the two ends. CDR1 and CDR2 (germline): SGHTA, FQGTGA.

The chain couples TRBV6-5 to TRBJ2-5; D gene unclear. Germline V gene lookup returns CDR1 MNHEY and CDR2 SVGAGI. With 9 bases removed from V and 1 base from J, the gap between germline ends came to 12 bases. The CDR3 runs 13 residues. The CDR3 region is CASLEQLQETQYF. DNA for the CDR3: TGTGCCAGTCTTGAACAGCTCCAAGAGACCCAGTACTTC.

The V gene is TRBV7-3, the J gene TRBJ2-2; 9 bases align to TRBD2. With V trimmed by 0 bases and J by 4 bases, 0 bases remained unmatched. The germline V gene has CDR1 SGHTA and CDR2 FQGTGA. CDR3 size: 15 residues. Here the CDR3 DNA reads TGTGCCAGCAGCTTAACTAGCGGGAGCACCGGGGAGCTGTTTTTT. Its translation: CASSLTSGSTGELFF. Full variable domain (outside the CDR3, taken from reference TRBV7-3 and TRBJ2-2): GAGVSQTPSNKVTEKGKYVELRCDPISGHTALYWYRQSLGQGPEFLIYFQGTGAADDSGLPNDRFFAVRPEGSVSTLKIQRTERGDSAVYLCASSLTSGSTGELFFGEGSRLTVL.

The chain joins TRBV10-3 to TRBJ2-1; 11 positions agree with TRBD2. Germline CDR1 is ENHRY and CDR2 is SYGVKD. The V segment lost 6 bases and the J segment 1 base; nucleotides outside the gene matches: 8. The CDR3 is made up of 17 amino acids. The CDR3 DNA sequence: TGTGCCATCAGCGAAGGGACTAGCGGATGGTCCTACAATGAGCAGTTCTTC. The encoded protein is CAISEGTSGWSYNEQFF.

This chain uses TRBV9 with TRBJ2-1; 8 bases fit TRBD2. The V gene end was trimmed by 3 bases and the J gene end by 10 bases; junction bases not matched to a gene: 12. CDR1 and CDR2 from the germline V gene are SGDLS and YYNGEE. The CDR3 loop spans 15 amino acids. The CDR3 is CASSEESGSIWEQFF. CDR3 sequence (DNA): TGTGCCAGCAGCGAGGAAAGCGGGAGTATATGGGAGCAGTTCTTC.

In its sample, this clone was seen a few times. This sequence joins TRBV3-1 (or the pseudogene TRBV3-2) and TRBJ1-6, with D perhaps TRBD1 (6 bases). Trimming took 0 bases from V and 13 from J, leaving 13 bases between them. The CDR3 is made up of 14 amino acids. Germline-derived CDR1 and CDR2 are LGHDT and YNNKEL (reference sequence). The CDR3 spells CASSQEGGHTPLHF. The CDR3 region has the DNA TGTGCCAGCAGCCAAGAGGGGGGGCATACGCCCCTCCACTTT.

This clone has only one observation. CDR3 nucleotides: TGCGCCAGCAGTCCCGGGACAGGGATCGGGTCCTACGAGCAGTACTTC. Translation gives CASSPGTGIGSYEQYF. The V gene is TRBV5-1, the J gene TRBJ2-7; 9 nucleotides match TRBD1. Germline assignment: CDR1 SGHRS and CDR2 YFSETQ. This CDR3 is built from 16 residues. The V gene end was trimmed by 5 bases and the J gene end by 1 base; junction bases not matched to a gene: 10.

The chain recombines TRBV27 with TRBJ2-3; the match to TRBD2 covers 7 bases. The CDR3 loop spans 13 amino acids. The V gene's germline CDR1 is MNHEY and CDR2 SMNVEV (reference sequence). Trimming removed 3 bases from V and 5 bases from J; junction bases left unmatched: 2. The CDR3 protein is CASSFVAGDTQYF. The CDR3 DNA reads TGTGCCAGCAGTTTTGTAGCGGGAGATACGCAGTATTTT.

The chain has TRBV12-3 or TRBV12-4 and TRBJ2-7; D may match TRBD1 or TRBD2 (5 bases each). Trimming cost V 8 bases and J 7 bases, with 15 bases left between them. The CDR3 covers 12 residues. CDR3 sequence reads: CASGRGAAEQYF. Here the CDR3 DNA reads TGTGCCAGCGGACGAGGGGCGGCAGAGCAGTACTTC.

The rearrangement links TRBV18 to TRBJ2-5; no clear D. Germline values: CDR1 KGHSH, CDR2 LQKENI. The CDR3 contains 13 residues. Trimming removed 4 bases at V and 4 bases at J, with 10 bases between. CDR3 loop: CASSQDTAETQYF. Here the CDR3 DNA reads TGTGCCAGCTCACAAGACACCGCAGAGACCCAGTACTTC.

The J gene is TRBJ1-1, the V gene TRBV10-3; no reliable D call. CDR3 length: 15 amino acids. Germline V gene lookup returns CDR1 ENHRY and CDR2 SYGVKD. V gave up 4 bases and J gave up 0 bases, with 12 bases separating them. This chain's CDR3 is CAISASGRMNTEAFF. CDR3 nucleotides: TGTGCCATCAGTGCCTCGGGTCGGATGAACACTGAAGCTTTCTTT.

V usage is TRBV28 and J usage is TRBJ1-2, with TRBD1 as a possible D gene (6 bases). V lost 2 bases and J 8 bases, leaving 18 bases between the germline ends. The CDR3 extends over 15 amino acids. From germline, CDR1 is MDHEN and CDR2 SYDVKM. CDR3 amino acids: CASSLGGEIVKGYTF. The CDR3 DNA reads TGTGCCAGCAGTTTAGGGGGCGAAATCGTGAAAGGCTACACCTTC.